Ten or more counts support the clone carrying this T cell receptor beta chain. Its target is not known. The record originates from a study of T-cell reconstitution after alpha-beta-depleted transplantation in children. Notes on the study in general: In some patients, recipient T cells and intrathymic progenitors surviving conditioning explained high day-60 diversity. Hyperexpanded clones declined; after one year, newly produced T cells mostly supplied diversity. Reported findings indicate that, about two months after transplant, alpha-beta T cells came from several hundred expanded clones, which were derived from non-depleted graft cells.

This CDR3 is 16 amino acids long. V was clipped by 5 bases and J by 2 bases; unmatched bases: 9. Germline lookup yields CDR1 MDHEN and CDR2 SYDVKM. Unique molecular identifiers were incorporated when the TCRbeta library was constructed. TCRdb fed the PCR reads into MiXCR, producing one record per CDR3 protein. The top ten hold more than 5.5% of the sample, which has about 98,000 distinct CDR3 sequences, around 6.1% seen once. The TCR comes from a female patient aged 2 to 10 who had a stem cell transplant for Fanconi anemia, so the T cells may come from the graft donor. The material sequenced was PBMCs, mostly from graft donor cells, taken 60 days after TCRalphabeta/CD19-depleted stem cell transplant. The chain is built from TRBV28 and TRBJ2-7, with 10 bases identical to TRBD1. The CDR3 region has the DNA TGTGCCAGCAGTAGCCAAGGGACAGGGGACCCCTACGAGCAGTACTTC. Its translation is CASSSQGTGDPYEQYF. The full variable domain, in which reference TRBV28 and TRBJ2-7 provide the parts outside the CDR3, is DVKVTQSSRYLVKRTGEKVFLECVQDMDHENMFWYRQDPGLGLRLIYFSYDVKMKEKGDIPEGYSVSREKKERFSLILESASTNQTSMYLCASSSQGTGDPYEQYFGPGTRLTVT.